This TCR beta chain was identified in a study of cytomegalovirus exposure and HLA in healthy donors. Whole-study results and caveats: Later analysis identified a missense DCLRE1C variant that was linked to TCR beta V- and J-gene trimming. The only immune exposure information that was available was CMV serostatus. Cytomegalovirus association was assigned to approximately 180 TCR beta chains.

Germline assignment: CDR1 SGHKS and CDR2 YYEKEE (reference sequence). This CDR3 is built from 15 residues. With 0 bases removed from V and 8 bases from J, the gap between germline ends came to 14 bases. Concerning this clone: What it binds is not known.

A multiplex PCR was run with 60 Vbeta primers and 13 Jbeta primers. Using immunoSEQ multiplex PCR, the repertoire was profiled, and TCRdb retains in-frame clones only, with some absent. The table lists around 250,000 clones, roughly four fifths of them singletons. The sequence came from a woman in her sixties in good health and CMV-seropositive. Material for sequencing was PBMCs. The chain couples TRBV5-5 to TRBJ1-4; D uncertain. The CDR3 protein is CASSLDVWRGEKLFF. In DNA, the CDR3 is TGTGCCAGCAGCTTGGATGTGTGGCGGGGAGAAAAACTGTTTTTT.